Given below is one T cell receptor (beta chain) in context. Its target is unknown. The data were taken from a study of identical twins. Findings and caveats of the study: The authors noted that invariant MAIT and iNKT cells could partly confound zero-insertion analyses. Fewer insertions characterized abundant cord blood beta clonotypes, whereas memory repertoires showed none.

Donors uniformly comprised healthy Caucasians. This CDR3 spans 14 amino acids. V lost 4 bases, J lost 4 bases, and 5 bases stayed unmatched. CDR1 and CDR2 (germline): LGHNA, YNFKEQ. Template switching supplied a universal primer site; unique molecular identifiers were carried on the cDNA. One entry per CDR3 protein results from TCRdb running MiXCR on the 5' RACE reads. Here the sample spans 1.5 million or so distinct CDR3 sequences, 32% being singletons. The receptor was isolated from a newborn girl in good health. The sequencing sample was made of cord blood. The V and J genes are TRBV4-2 and TRBJ2-7; 9 positions match TRBD1. As DNA, the CDR3 is TGTGCCAGCAGCCCGGTACAGGGGGCTTACGAGCAGTACTTC. Amino acid sequence: CASSPVQGAYEQYF.